This T cell receptor (beta chain) comes out of a study of CD4 and CD8 cells across lung adenocarcinoma regions listed by TCRdb under 2018. In the study overall: The study compared tumor centers with tumor margins to examine intratumor heterogeneity of the T cell receptor repertoire.

The donors were patients who had localized lung adenocarcinoma, which is a subtype of non-small cell lung cancer. These samples came from the centers of localized lung adenocarcinomas. For TCR repertoire analysis, CD8+ T cells taken from tumor tissue were profiled apart from CD4+ T cells. The library was generated by PCR. Instrument on record: HiSeq X Ten. The public reads were reanalyzed by TCRdb: fastp trimming at Q25, MiXCR alignment, in-frame beta chains only. Rows matching on CDR3 protein sequence are summarized as one entry with the most common DNA and genes. Across this sample there are some 25,000 distinct CDR3 sequences, with roughly half seen only once. Of the sample, approximately 48% falls within the top ten clones. A remark on this clonotype: No cognate antigen has been identified for it. A read error is likely, as this CDR3 ends without the conserved phenylalanine or tryptophan. No DNA is shown, since the ends of the CDR3 on it are uncertain; the CDR3 is the one TCRdb lists.

The germline V gene encodes CDR1 MNHNS and CDR2 SASEGT. The CDR3 is made up of 18 amino acids, end residues included. Sequencing input: CD8+ T cells from the center of a lung tumor. The cell subset or site label, read with the paper, signifies: tumor center region. The receptor's source is a male donor with lung adenocarcinoma. The CD4 and CD8 labels of this study may be unreliable. The chain joins TRBV6-1 to TRBJ2-5; the table's D call TRBD1 went unverified against the DNA. The CDR3 corresponds to CASGGGQGGGLGAASWYS.